This TCR beta chain was identified in a study of cytomegalovirus exposure and HLA in healthy donors. Overall study: Roughly 80 million unique TCRs from HLA-typed donors made up an early data release.

PCR primers comprised 60 Vbeta and 13 Jbeta primers. Produced via immunoSEQ multiplex PCR; TCRdb's table is partial and in-frame only. The table lists 110,000 to 150,000 clones, roughly four fifths of them singletons, with roughly 3.4% in the top ten. Findings of the study overall: The study listed approximately 160 cytomegalovirus-associated TCR beta chains. Accurate prediction of most subjects' HLA-A and HLA-B alleles from TCR beta sequences was reported.

Concerning this clone: Its antigen remains unidentified.

Germline values: CDR1 KGHSH, CDR2 LQKENI. V shed 2 bases, J shed 3 bases, and the junction held 2 bases outside the gene matches. The CDR3 is 16 residues long. The sample was PBMCs. This sequence joins TRBV18 and TRBJ2-1, with TRBD2 matching 12 bases. This receptor was obtained from a male donor in good health and CMV-seronegative. The CDR3 DNA reads as TGTGCCAGCTCACCAAGGACTAGCGGGGACTACAATGAGCAGTTCTTC. Translated, it gives CASSPRTSGDYNEQFF.